This T cell receptor (beta chain) was found in a study of vaccination and CD4 T cells after COVID-19. At the level of the study: Nasal swab PCR had detected SARS-CoV-2 in convalescent patients, several mild and one severe. At day 14 and again at days 161 to 241 post-vaccination, three convalescent patients were sampled.

Oncomine TCR Beta short-read sequencing was applied to DNA from cultured CD4+ T cells. TCRdb reanalysed the PCR reads using MiXCR and keeps one entry per CDR3 protein. The sample includes 20,000 to 30,000 distinct CDR3 sequences, around 42% seen only once; the top ten take roughly 4.1%. CDR3 size: 15 residues. Germline lookup yields CDR1 SGHVS and CDR2 FQNEAQ. The V gene lost 3 bases and the J gene lost 1 base, with 10 bases spanning the gap. This clonotype was counted only a few times. The antigen is undetermined. Indicated time point: late sampling 161 to 241 days after vaccination in a few convalescent patients. Treatment defined: roughly 10-day PBMC culture with coronavirus spike peptide pools or control peptides (ViraFEST assay). Cells received half-medium changes with fresh IL-2 medium on days 3 and 7.

This sample comprised CD4+ T cells from blood, cultured in vitro, obtained about 7 months after SARS-CoV-2 vaccination. The V gene is TRBV7-8, the J gene TRBJ1-5; D not resolved. The sequence was collected from a human donor who had recovered from COVID-19. CDR3: CASSFGQTSNQPQHF. As DNA, the CDR3 is TGTGCCAGCAGCTTCGGCCAGACCAGCAATCAGCCCCAGCATTTT.